Listed here are 26 T cell receptor beta chains from one sample, sequenced in a study of PD-L1 blockade in urothelial cancer. Only in-frame clones appear in the TCRdb table, and some are missing; sequencing was by immunoSEQ multiplex PCR. The profile covers 85,000 to 95,000 clones, with 70% to 90% appearing a single time and 0.97% taken by the ten largest. Time point: pretreatment peripheral blood. Source: PBMCs, taken around atezolizumab (anti-PD-L1) treatment. These receptors originate from an elderly woman with urothelial cancer.

This clone was detected a few times. This chain joins TRBV18 and TRBJ1-1; D is uncertain. The CDR3 is 15 amino acids. Germline V gene data show CDR1 as KGHSH and CDR2 as LQKENI. With 6 bases removed from V and 0 bases from J, the gap between germline ends came to 14 bases. The CDR3: CASSSNPGLNTEAFF. The CDR3 nucleotides read TGTGCCAGCTCCTCCAACCCGGGGTTGAACACTGAAGCTTTCTTT.

The CDR3 DNA reads as TGTGCCAGCAGCGTAACAGGGGCCCAGCCCCAGCATTTT. It encodes CASSVTGAQPQHF. The chain joins TRBV7-2 to TRBJ1-5; 7 positions agree with TRBD1. Trimming at V came to 5 bases and at J to 7 bases, leaving 5 bases not matched to a gene. Germline CDR1 and CDR2: SGHTA and FQGNSA. The CDR3 is 13 residues long.

The gene calls are TRBV4-1 and TRBJ2-1; unclear D gene. V lost 0 bases to trimming and J lost 7 bases, with 16 bases between them. Per the germline V gene, CDR1 is MGHRA and CDR2 is YSYEKL. This CDR3 is 16 amino acids long. CDR3 in amino acids: CASSQESVGPLNEQFF. The CDR3, as DNA: TGCGCCAGCAGCCAAGAGAGTGTGGGCCCTCTTAATGAGCAGTTCTTC.

This clone was seen a few times. The chain combines TRBV9 with TRBJ2-2; 9 nucleotides agree with TRBD2. The CDR3 runs 18 residues. After removal of 1 base from V and 5 bases from J, the junction contained 12 bases not matched to a gene. Germline CDR1 SGDLS, CDR2 YYNGEE. CDR3 nucleotides: TGTGCCAGCAGCGTAAGTAGCGGGAGAGGCATTTGGACCGGGGAGCTGTTTTTT. It encodes CASSVSSGRGIWTGELFF.

The chain couples TRBV5-1 to TRBJ2-7; 13 bases align to TRBD2. Germline trimming cut 3 bases from V and 2 bases from J; bases unmatched to any gene: 11. CDR1 is SGHRS, CDR2 YFSETQ, per germline. The CDR3 has 18 amino acids. The CDR3 DNA follows: TGCGCCAGCAGCTCATCACCACTAGCGGGAGGGCTCGCCTACGAGCAGTACTTC. The encoded protein is CASSSSPLAGGLAYEQYF.

This rearrangement joins TRBV5-1 to TRBJ2-3; 12 nucleotides align to TRBD2. This CDR3 region has 20 residues. Germline values: CDR1 SGHRS, CDR2 YFSETQ. The junction had 18 bases not matched to a gene; V was cut back by 5 bases and J by 2 bases. DNA for the CDR3: TGCGCCAGCAGAGGTGAAGGACTAGCGGGAATCGGGCTAGTCACAGATACGCAGTATTTT. Its protein is CASRGEGLAGIGLVTDTQYF.

The rearrangement uses TRBV10-1 and TRBJ2-7; 12 nucleotides agree with TRBD1. This CDR3 region has 15 residues. The junction had 7 bases not matched to a gene; V was cut back by 2 bases and J by 8 bases. The germline gives CDR1 WNHNN, CDR2 SYGVQD (reference sequence). The CDR3 loop is CASSEGGTGGKKQYF. The CDR3 DNA is TGCGCCAGCAGTGAGGGAGGGACAGGGGGCAAGAAGCAGTACTTC.

The rearrangement uses TRBV28 and TRBJ2-7; 9 bases align to TRBD1. The trim removed 8 bases at V and 0 bases at J, leaving 5 bases unmatched. Germline assignment: CDR1 MDHEN and CDR2 SYDVKM. This CDR3 has 14 amino acids. The CDR3 here is CASFPGQGSYEQYF. CDR3 in DNA: TGTGCCAGCTTCCCGGGACAGGGCTCCTACGAGCAGTACTTC.

The V and J genes are TRBV28 and TRBJ2-1; 8 nucleotides agree with TRBD2. Per germline, CDR1 MDHEN and CDR2 SYDVKM. The CDR3 covers 14 residues. Germline trimming cut 10 bases from V and 3 bases from J; bases unmatched to any gene: 8. CDR3: CATSGGQYYNEQFF. For the CDR3, the DNA is TGTGCCACCTCGGGAGGGCAGTACTACAATGAGCAGTTCTTC.

This rearrangement joins TRBV19 to TRBJ1-3, with 9 bases aligning to TRBD1. Germline trimming cut 6 bases from V and 0 bases from J; bases unmatched to any gene: 3. The CDR3 is 15 residues long. Germline CDR1 LNHDA, CDR2 SQIVND (reference sequence). CDR3 in amino acids: CASRGTGSSGNTIYF. The CDR3 DNA follows: TGTGCCAGTAGGGGGACAGGGTCCTCTGGAAACACCATATATTTT.

The chain couples TRBV7-9 to TRBJ2-5; D perhaps matches TRBD2 (6 bases). The CDR3 contains 16 residues. Trimming left V 1 base short and J 5 bases short, with 17 bases between. Germline CDR1 reads SEHNR; CDR2 reads FQNEAQ (reference sequence). The CDR3 coding sequence is TGTGCCAGCAGCTTAGAACGGGGGTTGAATGTTGAGACCCAGTACTTC. The encoded protein is CASSLERGLNVETQYF. Complete variable domain (other parts from reference TRBV7-9 and TRBJ2-5): DTGVSQNPRHKITKRGQNVTFRCDPISEHNRLYWYRQTLGQGPEFLTYFQNEAQLEKSRLLSDRFSAERPKGSFSTLEIQRTEQGDSAMYLCASSLERGLNVETQYFGPGTRLLVL.

The V and J genes are TRBV18 and TRBJ1-5, with D perhaps TRBD1 (5 bases). Germline V CDR1 and CDR2: KGHSH, LQKENI. The CDR3 is 14 amino acids. V lost 6 bases, J lost 6 bases, and 15 bases lay in between. CDR3: CASSLLPGFQPQHF. The CDR3 bases are TGTGCCAGCTCCCTACTTCCAGGGTTTCAGCCCCAGCATTTT.

This clone has more than one count but fewer than ten. The rearrangement links TRBV19 to TRBJ1-5; tentative D call: TRBD1 (6 bases). This CDR3 has 14 amino acids. The V end lost 5 bases, the J end lost 7 bases, and 15 bases lay between the germline ends. CDR1 is LNHDA and CDR2 is SQIVND in the germline V gene (reference sequence). The CDR3 nucleotides are TGTGCCAGTAGTGCGTGGGGGCTGGGGCAGCCCCAGCATTTT. Its translation: CASSAWGLGQPQHF.

This clone showed up just once. The chain uses TRBV11-1 and TRBJ2-1, with 9 bases identical to TRBD2. Germline assignment: CDR1 SGHAT and CDR2 FQDESV (reference sequence). V dropped 5 bases and J dropped 2; count of bases not matched to a gene: 4. CDR3 length: 15 amino acids. The CDR3: CASSLSGSPYNEQFF. In nucleotides, the CDR3 is TGTGCCAGCAGCCTTAGCGGGAGCCCCTACAATGAGCAGTTCTTC.

There are a few counts of this clone. The rearrangement joins TRBV28 to TRBJ1-1; TRBD1 is a possible D gene (6 bases). V lost 2 bases and J lost 1, with 8 bases in between. This CDR3 comprises 14 residues. Germline CDR1 and CDR2: MDHEN and SYDVKM. CDR3 sequence reads: CASSLPGQNTEAFF. The CDR3 DNA follows: TGTGCCAGCAGTTTACCGGGACAGAACACTGAAGCTTTCTTT.

Only a few counts were recorded for this clone. This chain joins TRBV2 and TRBJ1-5; tentatively, D is TRBD1 (6 bases). Germline V gene data show CDR1 as SNHLY and CDR2 as FYNNEI. Trimming cost V 6 bases and J 7 bases, with 10 bases left between them. The CDR3 has 12 amino acids. The CDR3 DNA is TGTGCCAGCAGCGTGGGACAACAGCCCCAGCATTTT. Protein product: CASSVGQQPQHF.

This clone was seen a few times. V usage is TRBV6-4 and J usage is TRBJ1-4, with 7 nucleotides matching TRBD1. V was pared by 5 bases and J by 5 bases, with 5 bases of the junction left unmatched. The germline CDR1 and CDR2 sequences are MRHNA and SNTAGT. This CDR3 spans 14 amino acids. CDR3 nucleotides: TGTGCCAGCAGTCCCGGGACAGAGAATGAAAAACTGTTTTTT. Its protein is CASSPGTENEKLFF.

The V gene is TRBV14, the J gene TRBJ2-2; D ambiguous. The CDR3 covers 12 residues. V gave up 4 bases and J gave up 6 bases, with 6 bases separating them. CDR1 and CDR2 (germline): SGHDN, FVKESK. The CDR3 sequence is CASSPIPGELFF. The CDR3 DNA reads TGTGCCAGCAGCCCTATCCCCGGGGAGCTGTTTTTT.

The chain uses TRBV5-1 and TRBJ2-3; weak D call: TRBD1 (6 bases). CDR1 is SGHRS, CDR2 YFSETQ, per germline. Between the trimmed V and J ends, which lost 6 bases and 2 bases, there was a span of 13 bases. This CDR3 spans 14 amino acids. CDR3 coding DNA: TGCGCCAGCACCCCGGACAGTCTCACAGATACGCAGTATTTT. It translates to CASTPDSLTDTQYF.

The chain uses TRBV25-1 and TRBJ2-1; TRBD1 is a possible D gene (6 bases). V lost 6 bases to trimming and J lost 0 bases, with 12 bases between them. The germline gives CDR1 MGHDK, CDR2 SYGVNS. The CDR3 loop spans 15 amino acids. The CDR3 loop reads CASRPQGSSYNEQFF. CDR3 DNA: TGTGCCAGCAGACCACAGGGCAGCTCCTACAATGAGCAGTTCTTC.

The chain has TRBV5-8 and TRBJ1-2; tentative D call: TRBD1 (6 bases). The CDR3 sequence is 14 residues long. Germline V gives CDR1 SGHTS, CDR2 YDEGEE. V was trimmed by 2 bases and J by 8 bases, leaving 16 bases between them. This chain's CDR3 is CASSFDRGARGYTF. The CDR3 DNA reads as TGTGCCAGCAGCTTCGACCGGGGGGCGCGAGGCTACACCTTC.

J is TRBJ2-3 and V is TRBV7-9; 7 nucleotides line up with TRBD1. V gave up 4 bases and J gave up 2 bases; unmatched junction bases: 3. This CDR3 spans 14 amino acids. Germline lookup yields CDR1 SEHNR and CDR2 FQNEAQ (reference sequence). As DNA, the CDR3 is TGTGCCAGCAGCTCCGACAGGGACACAGATACGCAGTATTTT. It specifies CASSSDRDTDTQYF.

This clone was picked up one time. The V gene is TRBV25-1, the J gene TRBJ2-1; TRBD1 agrees at 7 bases. Germline CDR1 MGHDK, CDR2 SYGVNS. V gave up 0 bases and J gave up 9 bases; unmatched junction bases: 11. The CDR3 consists of 16 residues. CDR3 residues: CASSEYKATGVSEQFF. The CDR3 coding sequence is TGTGCCAGCAGTGAATATAAGGCAACAGGGGTCAGTGAGCAGTTCTTC.

This clone showed up just a few times. The chain uses TRBV5-4 and TRBJ1-2, with D hard to call. The CDR3 length is 12 residues. The germline V and J ends were trimmed by 1 base and 8 bases, with 9 bases remaining between them. Germline-derived CDR1 and CDR2 are SGHNT and YYREEE (reference sequence). CDR3: CASSLSAEGYTF. The DNA for the CDR3 is TGTGCCAGCAGCTTGTCGGCGGAGGGCTACACCTTC.

The chain joins TRBV29-1 to TRBJ1-3; no firm D call. Per germline, CDR1 SQVTM and CDR2 ANQGSEA. Trimming took off 4 bases at V and 0 bases at J, with 7 bases between the two ends. The CDR3 is made up of 13 amino acids. CDR3 sequence reads: CSVVGSSGNTIYF. CDR3 nucleotide sequence: TGCAGCGTTGTGGGCAGCTCTGGAAACACCATATATTTT. Full variable domain (rest looked up from reference TRBV29-1 and TRBJ1-3): SAVISQKPSRDICQRGTSLTIQCQVDSQVTMMFWYRQQPGQSLTLIATANQGSEATYESGFVIDKFPISRPNLTFSTLTVSNMSPEDSSIYLCSVVGSSGNTIYFGEGSWLTVV.

This clone occurred a few times. The V and J genes are TRBV7-9 and TRBJ1-5, with D possibly being TRBD1 (5 bases). Trimming pared 1 base from V and 2 bases from J, leaving 12 bases between. CDR3 size: 16 residues. Germline assignment: CDR1 SEHNR and CDR2 FQNEAQ (reference sequence). As DNA, the CDR3 is TGTGCCAGCAGCTTAGAGTCAGGGATTGGCAATCAGCCCCAGCATTTT. Protein product: CASSLESGIGNQPQHF.